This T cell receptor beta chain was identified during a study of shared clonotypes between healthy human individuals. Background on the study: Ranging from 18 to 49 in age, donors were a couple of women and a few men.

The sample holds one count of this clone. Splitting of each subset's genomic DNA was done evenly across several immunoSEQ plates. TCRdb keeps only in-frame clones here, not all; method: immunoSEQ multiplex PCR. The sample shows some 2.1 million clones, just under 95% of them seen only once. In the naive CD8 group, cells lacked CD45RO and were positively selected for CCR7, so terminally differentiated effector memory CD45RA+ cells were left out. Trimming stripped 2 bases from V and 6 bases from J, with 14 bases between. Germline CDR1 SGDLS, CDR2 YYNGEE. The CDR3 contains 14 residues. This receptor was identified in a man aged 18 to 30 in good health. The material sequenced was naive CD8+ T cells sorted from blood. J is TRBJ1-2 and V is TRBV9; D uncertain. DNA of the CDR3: TGTGCCAGCAGCGTCCAAGGAGGGATTAATGGCTACACCTTC. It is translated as CASSVQGGINGYTF.